This T cell receptor (beta chain) was found in a study of shared clonotypes between healthy human individuals. Naive CD8 cells, CD45RO-negative and positively selected for CCR7, excluded terminally differentiated effector memory CD45RA+ cells. All of the donors resided in Nashville, Tennessee, and each was a Caucasian adult. Points from the study as a whole: Measured sharing among donors was expected to vary with sequencing depth.

The CDR3 spans 17 residues. Germline CDR1 reads SGDLS; CDR2 reads YYNGEE. With V trimmed by 0 bases and J by 2 bases, 7 bases remained unmatched. Concerning this clone itself: Antigen: not known.

Libraries were prepared by immunoSEQ multiplex PCR; TCRdb keeps only in-frame clonotypes and omits some of them. The sample has 2 million or so clones, about 94% seen once. The sequence was obtained from a man between 18 and 35 years old in good health. The V and J genes are TRBV9 and TRBJ2-5; 10 bases are shared with TRBD2. Sequencing was carried out using naive CD8+ T cells sorted from blood. This CDR3 is CASSVEGPSGGQETQYF. The CDR3 DNA is TGTGCCAGCAGCGTAGAAGGGCCTAGCGGGGGACAAGAGACCCAGTACTTC.